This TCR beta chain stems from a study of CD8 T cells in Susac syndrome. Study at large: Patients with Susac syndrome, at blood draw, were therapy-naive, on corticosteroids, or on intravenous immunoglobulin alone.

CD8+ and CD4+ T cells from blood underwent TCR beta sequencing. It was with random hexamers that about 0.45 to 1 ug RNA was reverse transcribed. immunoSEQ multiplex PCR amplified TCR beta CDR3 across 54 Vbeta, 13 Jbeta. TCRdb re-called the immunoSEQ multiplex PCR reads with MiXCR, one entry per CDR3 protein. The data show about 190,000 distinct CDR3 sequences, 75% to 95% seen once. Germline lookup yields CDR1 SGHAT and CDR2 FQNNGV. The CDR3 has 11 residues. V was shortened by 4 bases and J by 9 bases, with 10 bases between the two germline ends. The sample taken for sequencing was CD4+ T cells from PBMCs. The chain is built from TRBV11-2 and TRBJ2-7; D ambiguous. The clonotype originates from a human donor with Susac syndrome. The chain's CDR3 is CASSSRLRQYF. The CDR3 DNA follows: TGTGCCAGCAGCTCCAGACTCCGGCAGTACTTC.